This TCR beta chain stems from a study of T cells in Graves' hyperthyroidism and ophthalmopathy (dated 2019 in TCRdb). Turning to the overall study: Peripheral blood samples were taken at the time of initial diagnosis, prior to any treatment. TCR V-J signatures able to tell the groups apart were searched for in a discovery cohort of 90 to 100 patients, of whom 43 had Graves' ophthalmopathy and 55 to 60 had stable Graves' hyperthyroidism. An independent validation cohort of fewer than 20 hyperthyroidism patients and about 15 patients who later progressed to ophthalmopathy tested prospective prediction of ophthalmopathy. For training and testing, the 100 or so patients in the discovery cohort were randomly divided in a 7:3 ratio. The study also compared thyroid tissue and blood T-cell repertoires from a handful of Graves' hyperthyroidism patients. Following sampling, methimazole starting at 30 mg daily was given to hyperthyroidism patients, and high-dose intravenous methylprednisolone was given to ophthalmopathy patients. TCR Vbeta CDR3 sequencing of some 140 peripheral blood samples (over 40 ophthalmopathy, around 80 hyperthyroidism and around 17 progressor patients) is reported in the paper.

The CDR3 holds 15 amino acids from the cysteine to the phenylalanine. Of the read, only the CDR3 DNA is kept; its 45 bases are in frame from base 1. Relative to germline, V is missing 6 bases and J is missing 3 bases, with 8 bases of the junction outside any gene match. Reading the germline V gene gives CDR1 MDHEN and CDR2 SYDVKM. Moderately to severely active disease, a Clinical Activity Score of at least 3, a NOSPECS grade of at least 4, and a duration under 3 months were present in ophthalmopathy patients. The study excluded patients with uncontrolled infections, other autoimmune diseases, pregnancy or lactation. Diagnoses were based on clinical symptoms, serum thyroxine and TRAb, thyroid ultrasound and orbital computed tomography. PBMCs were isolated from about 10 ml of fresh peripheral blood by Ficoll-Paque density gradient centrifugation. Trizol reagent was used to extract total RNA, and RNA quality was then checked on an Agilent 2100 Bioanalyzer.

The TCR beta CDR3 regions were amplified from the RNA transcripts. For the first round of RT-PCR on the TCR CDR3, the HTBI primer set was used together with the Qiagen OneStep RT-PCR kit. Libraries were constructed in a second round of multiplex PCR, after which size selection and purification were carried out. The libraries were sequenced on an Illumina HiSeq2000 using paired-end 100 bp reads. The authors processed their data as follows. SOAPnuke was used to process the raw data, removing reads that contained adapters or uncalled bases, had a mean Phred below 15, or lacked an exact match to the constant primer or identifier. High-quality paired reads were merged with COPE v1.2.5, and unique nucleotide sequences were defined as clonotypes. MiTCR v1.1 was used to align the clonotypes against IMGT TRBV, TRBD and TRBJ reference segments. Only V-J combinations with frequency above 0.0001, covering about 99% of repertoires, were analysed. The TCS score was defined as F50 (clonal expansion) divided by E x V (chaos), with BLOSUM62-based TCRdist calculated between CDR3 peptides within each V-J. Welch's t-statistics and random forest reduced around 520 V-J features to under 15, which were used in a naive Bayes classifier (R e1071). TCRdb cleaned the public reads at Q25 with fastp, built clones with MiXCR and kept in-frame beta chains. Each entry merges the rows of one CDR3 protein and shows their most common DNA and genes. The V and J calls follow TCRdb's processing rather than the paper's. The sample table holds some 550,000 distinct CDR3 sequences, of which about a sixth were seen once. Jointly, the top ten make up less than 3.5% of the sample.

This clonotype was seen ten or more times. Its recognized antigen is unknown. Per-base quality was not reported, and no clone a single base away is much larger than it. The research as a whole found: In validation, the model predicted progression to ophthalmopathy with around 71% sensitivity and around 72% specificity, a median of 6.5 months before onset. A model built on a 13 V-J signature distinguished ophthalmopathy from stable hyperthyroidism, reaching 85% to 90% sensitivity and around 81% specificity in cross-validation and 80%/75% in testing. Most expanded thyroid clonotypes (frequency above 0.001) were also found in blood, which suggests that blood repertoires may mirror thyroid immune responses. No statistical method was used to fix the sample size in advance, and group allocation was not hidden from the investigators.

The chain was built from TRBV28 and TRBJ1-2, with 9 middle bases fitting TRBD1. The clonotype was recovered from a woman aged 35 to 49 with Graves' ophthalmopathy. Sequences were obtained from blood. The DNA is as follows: TGTGCCAGCAGGGAAAGGACAGGGGTTGACTATGGCTACACCTTC. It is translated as CASRERTGVDYGYTF.